The next 8 T cell receptor beta chains were all read from a single sample in a study of cytomegalovirus exposure and HLA in healthy donors. The PCR used 60 Vbeta and 13 Jbeta primers. Some clones are missing from TCRdb's copy, which holds only in-frame ones; the method was immunoSEQ multiplex PCR. The repertoire holds 55,000 to 75,000 clones, with roughly 86% as singletons. The specimen was PBMCs. All receptors derive from a man younger than 35 in good health and CMV-seronegative.

The V gene is TRBV10-3, the J gene TRBJ1-1, with a weak D call TRBD1 (6 bases). Trimming left V 0 bases short and J 2 bases short, with 10 bases between. The CDR3 is 15 residues long. Per the germline V gene, CDR1 is ENHRY and CDR2 is SYGVKD. DNA for the CDR3: TGTGCCATCAGTGAGTCGGGGGGGGCCAACACTGAAGCTTTCTTT. Amino acids: CAISESGGANTEAFF.

The CDR3 loop reads CASTGTDTQYF. Here the CDR3 DNA reads TGTGCCAGCACAGGTACAGATACGCAGTATTTT. The V call is TRBV28, the J call TRBJ2-3; D unclear. The CDR3 totals 11 residues. Germline lookup yields CDR1 MDHEN and CDR2 SYDVKM. The ends were cut back, 7 bases at V and 3 bases at J, with 5 bases in the middle.

The rearrangement uses TRBV4-2 and TRBJ2-1; 8 positions agree with TRBD1. CDR3 size: 16 residues. With 4 bases clipped from V and 7 bases from J, the junction kept 12 bases outside the gene matches. Germline V gives CDR1 LGHNA, CDR2 YNFKEQ. The CDR3 DNA follows: TGTGCCAGCAGCCTCGACGACAGGGGCCTGATTAATGAGCAGTTCTTC. Translated, it gives CASSLDDRGLINEQFF.

This clone was detected only once. The V and J genes are TRBV2 and TRBJ1-4; TRBD1 is a possible D gene (6 bases). CDR3 length: 16 amino acids. Looked up from germline, CDR1 is SNHLY and CDR2 is FYNNEI. Trimming took off 11 bases at V and 4 bases at J, with 23 bases between the two ends. The chain's CDR3 is CASCDSLDSFNEKLFF. In nucleotides, the CDR3 is TGTGCCTCCTGTGATAGCCTGGACAGTTTTAATGAAAAACTGTTTTTT. The full variable domain, its missing parts supplied by reference TRBV2 and TRBJ1-4, is EPEVTQTPSHQVTQMGQEVILRCVPISNHLYFYWYRQILGQKVEFLVSFYNNEISEKSEIFDDQFSVERPDGSNFTLKIRSTKLEDSAMYFCASCDSLDSFNEKLFFGSGTQLSVL.

This clone came up once. The chain employs TRBV30 and TRBJ1-4, with unresolved D. This CDR3 has 12 amino acids. With 5 bases removed from V and 6 bases from J, the gap between germline ends came to 10 bases. Germline CDR1 and CDR2: GTSNPN and SVGIG (reference sequence). The CDR3 nucleotides are TGTGCCTGGGCCCCTCAGTATGAAAAACTGTTTTTT. Translated, it gives CAWAPQYEKLFF.

This clone was recorded a few times. The V and J genes are TRBV6-5 and TRBJ2-5; a possible D gene is TRBD1 (5 bases). The CDR3 runs to 13 residues. V lost 2 bases and J 3 bases, leaving 7 bases between the germline ends. Germline CDR1 and CDR2: MNHEY and SVGAGI. This CDR3 is CASSYVREETQYF. CDR3 bases: TGTGCCAGCAGTTACGTCAGGGAAGAGACCCAGTACTTC.

This chain links TRBV27 with TRBJ1-4, with no clear D. V lost 7 bases and J 5 bases, leaving 14 bases between the germline ends. Germline CDR1 is MNHEY and CDR2 is SMNVEV (reference sequence). The CDR3 is 14 amino acids. CDR3 sequence reads: CASTSAGLNEKLFF. In nucleotides, the CDR3 is TGTGCCAGCACATCGGCTGGGCTGAATGAAAAACTGTTTTTT.

The chain is built from TRBV5-1 and TRBJ1-1; a weak D match, TRBD1 (5 bases). The germline CDR1 and CDR2 sequences are SGHRS and YFSETQ. Trimming pared 4 bases from V and 1 base from J, leaving 14 bases between. The length of the CDR3 is 15 residues. The CDR3 sequence is CASSPRQTRNTEAFF. The CDR3 nucleotides are TGCGCCAGCAGCCCCCGACAGACCCGGAACACTGAAGCTTTCTTT.